One T cell receptor (beta chain) is described in this entry. Its specificity is not known. Method: immunoSEQ multiplex PCR; TCRdb's copy keeps in-frame clones and lacks some. Counted here are 75,000 to 100,000 clones, about nine tenths occurring once; the ten biggest clones make up more than 1.5%. The sample comes from a study of T cell responses to AZD1222 COVID-19 vaccine. Study observations and caveats: In the spike-specific TCR repertoire, nearly half reportedly target unmutated variant regions. White British ancestry dominated among donors, who included more females, and clonal diversity was possibly underestimated.

The germline gives CDR1 MNHEY, CDR2 SVGAGI. This CDR3 spans 12 amino acids. V shed 11 bases and J 7 bases; nucleotides not matched to a gene: 4. The sequence derives from an adult in good health. The J gene is TRBJ1-6, the V gene TRBV6-5; 8 nucleotides match TRBD1. This material consisted of peripheral blood, taken on day 0 of AZD1222 vaccination. The CDR3 region has the DNA TGTGCCGGACAGGGTGGAAATTCACCCCTCCACTTT. It is translated as CAGQGGNSPLHF.